Presented here are 13 T cell receptor beta chains from one specimen sequenced in a study of molecular identifiers for immune sequencing clone quantification. Each CDR3 protein gets one entry after TCRdb re-called the PCR reads with MiXCR. The sample lists approximately 680,000 distinct CDR3 sequences, about 25% occurring once. Input material: naive CD8+ T cells from blood, with Jurkat cell RNA spiked in. Subset reported: FACS-sorted CD8+CD4-CCR7+CD45RA+ naive T cells. All receptors come from a human donor in good health. Some libraries in this study had Jurkat cell RNA spiked in.

In this sample, this clonotype turned up a few times. V gene TRBV19 combines with J gene TRBJ2-7; no definite D call. The CDR3 has 13 amino acids. With 6 bases removed from V and 1 base from J, the gap between germline ends came to 10 bases. CDR1 and CDR2 from the germline V gene are LNHDA and SQIVND (reference sequence). CDR3 coding DNA: TGTGCCAGTAGCCATGGTGTTTCCTACGAGCAGTACTTC. Protein sequence: CASSHGVSYEQYF. The full variable domain, completed using reference TRBV19 and TRBJ2-7, is DGGITQSPKYLFRKEGQNVTLSCEQNLNHDAMYWYRQDPGQGLRLIYYSQIVNDFQKGDIAEGYSVSREKKESFPLTVTSAQKNPTAFYLCASSHGVSYEQYFGPGTRLTVT.

This clonotype was seen a handful of times. The chain recombines TRBV27 with TRBJ1-6; no clear D. The CDR3 length is 12 residues. Germline lookup yields CDR1 MNHEY and CDR2 SMNVEV (reference sequence). With 5 bases removed from V and 7 bases from J, the gap between germline ends came to 6 bases. The CDR3 protein is CASSILNSPLHF. As DNA, the CDR3 is TGTGCCAGCAGTATCTTGAATTCACCCCTCCACTTT.

This clonotype was seen a few times. This rearrangement joins TRBV5-6 to TRBJ1-3, with no clear D. Trimming left V 4 bases short and J 0 bases short, with 11 bases between. The CDR3 sequence is 15 residues long. From germline, CDR1 is SGHDT and CDR2 YYEEEE. In nucleotides, the CDR3 is TGTGCCAGCAGCGGTTGGGGATACTCTGGAAACACCATATATTTT. Translation: CASSGWGYSGNTIYF.

The rearrangement joins TRBV6-2 or TRBV6-3 to TRBJ1-1; D is unresolved. The CDR3 has 15 residues. V dropped 4 bases and J dropped 0 bases, with 12 bases sitting between them. CDR1 and CDR2 (germline): MNHEY, SVGEGT. CDR3 sequence: CASSSSPWLNTEAFF. As DNA, the CDR3 is TGTGCCAGCAGTTCCTCACCCTGGTTGAACACTGAAGCTTTCTTT.

This clonotype was detected ten times or more. The chain has TRBV30 and TRBJ1-1; TRBD1 aligns across 8 bases. After removal of 5 bases from V and 4 bases from J, the junction contained 6 bases not matched to a gene. The CDR3 runs to 13 residues. Per the germline V gene, CDR1 is GTSNPN and CDR2 is SVGIG (reference sequence). The CDR3 DNA sequence: TGTGCCTGGGTGACAGGGGAGGGCACTGAAGCTTTCTTT. Amino acids: CAWVTGEGTEAFF. Based on the CDR3 plus reference TRBV30 and TRBJ1-1, the full variable domain is SQTIHQWPATLVQPVGSPLSLECTVEGTSNPNLYWYRQAAGRGLQLLFYSVGIGQISSEVPQNLSASRPQDRQFILSSKKLLLSDSGFYLCAWVTGEGTEAFFGQGTRLTVV.

This chain uses TRBV19 with TRBJ2-5; unclear D gene. This CDR3 has 16 residues. Germline V gene sequence: CDR1 LNHDA, CDR2 SQIVND (reference sequence). The ends were cut back, 5 bases at V and 2 bases at J, with 18 bases in the middle. The CDR3 nucleotides are TGTGCCAGTAGTCCACTTCACGAGGCGTTTCAAGAGACCCAGTACTTC. This sequence encodes CASSPLHEAFQETQYF.

This clonotype showed up just a few times. J is TRBJ2-1 and V is TRBV6-2 or TRBV6-3; possible D gene TRBD2, 6 bases. V lost 7 bases and J 4 bases, leaving 17 bases between the germline ends. This CDR3 has 15 amino acids. CDR1 is MNHEY and CDR2 is SVGEGT in the germline V gene. The CDR3 protein is CASTLGTSFYNEQFF. The DNA of the CDR3 is TGTGCCAGCACCCTTGGGACTTCCTTTTACAATGAGCAGTTCTTC.

As to this clonotype: A read error may explain this, as a much larger clone is one base away. Because the CDR3 is missing its conserved closing phenylalanine or tryptophan, this is likely a read error. The rearrangement joins TRBV9 to TRBJ2-7; 9 positions match TRBD2. The CDR3 has 13 residues. With V trimmed by 4 bases and J by 6 bases, 5 bases remained unmatched. CDR1 SGDLS and CDR2 YYNGEE come from the germline V gene. The chain's CDR3 is CASSPSGGPEQYS. The CDR3 bases are TGTGCCAGCAGCCCAAGCGGGGGGCCCGAGCAGTACTCC.

This clonotype turned up a few times. The CDR3: CASSSAVGLYEQYF. The CDR3 DNA reads TGTGCCAGTAGTTCCGCCGTAGGGCTTTACGAGCAGTACTTC. The chain carries TRBV19 and TRBJ2-7; unclear D gene. The germline gives CDR1 LNHDA, CDR2 SQIVND (reference sequence). The CDR3 is made up of 14 amino acids. V lost 5 bases to trimming and J lost 4 bases, with 15 bases between them.

With regard to this clonotype: A much larger clone lies a single base off, so this may be a read error. The chain couples TRBV6-5 to TRBJ2-3; the match to TRBD2 covers 10 bases. The CDR3 contains 15 residues. Germline CDR1 and CDR2: MNHEY and SVGAGI. In DNA, the CDR3 is TGTGCCTGCAGCCCCAGCGGGAGGGTCACAGATACGCAGTATTTT. Encoded protein: CACSPSGRVTDTQYF.

Comment on this clonotype: A junction boundary mismatches the germline segment, possibly from a read error. The chain carries TRBV27 and TRBJ1-5; D not resolved. Germline V gene lookup returns CDR1 MNHEY and CDR2 SMNVEV (reference sequence). The CDR3 runs to 14 residues. CDR3 amino acids: CASSPGYGNQPPHF. DNA for the CDR3: TGTGCCAGCAGTCCAGGATATGGCAATCAGCCCCCGCATTTT.

This clonotype was observed a single time. The chain uses TRBV12-3 or TRBV12-4 and TRBJ1-1, with D tentatively TRBD1 (6 bases). V lost 5 bases and J 6 bases, leaving 19 bases between the germline ends. The length of the CDR3 is 15 residues. CDR3 nucleotides: TGTGCCAGCAGTCCCCCGGGAGGGGGGGTCCCTGAAGCTTTCTTT. It encodes CASSPPGGGVPEAFF.

This chain joins TRBV5-1 and TRBJ2-1; TRBD2 matches 7 bases. CDR1 is SGHRS, CDR2 YFSETQ, per germline. The CDR3 consists of 13 residues. The V and J ends lost 6 bases and 3 bases, in that order; junction bases with no gene match: 3. The CDR3 sequence is CASTWGGYNEQFF. In DNA, the CDR3 is TGCGCCAGCACCTGGGGGGGCTACAATGAGCAGTTCTTC.